This T cell receptor beta chain was captured by sequencing in a study of blood T cell repertoires in COVID-19. About the research overall: Donors in the United States, Italy and Spain gave samples during acute or convalescent COVID-19. In each case, the material was cDNA or gDNA derived from T cells, B-cell-depleted T cells, or PBMCs.

The authors' processing: Using reference gene primer amplification, nucleated cell counts were estimated. TCRdb's table, derived via immunoSEQ multiplex PCR, lists solely in-frame clones and lacks some. That table gives V, J and clone size, and the DNA gave D and trimming. The sample lists 200,000 to 300,000 clones; 65% to 85% were seen once. CDR3 length equals 12 residues. The germline V and J ends were trimmed by 7 bases and 0 bases, with 4 bases remaining between them. Sequenced sample: peripheral blood. The sequence was collected from a woman aged 80 or over with acute or convalescent COVID-19. V usage is TRBV12-3 or TRBV12-4 and J usage is TRBJ1-5; D not resolved. For the CDR3, the DNA is TGTGCCAGCAAATATAGCAATCAGCCCCAGCATTTT. Its translation: CASKYSNQPQHF.